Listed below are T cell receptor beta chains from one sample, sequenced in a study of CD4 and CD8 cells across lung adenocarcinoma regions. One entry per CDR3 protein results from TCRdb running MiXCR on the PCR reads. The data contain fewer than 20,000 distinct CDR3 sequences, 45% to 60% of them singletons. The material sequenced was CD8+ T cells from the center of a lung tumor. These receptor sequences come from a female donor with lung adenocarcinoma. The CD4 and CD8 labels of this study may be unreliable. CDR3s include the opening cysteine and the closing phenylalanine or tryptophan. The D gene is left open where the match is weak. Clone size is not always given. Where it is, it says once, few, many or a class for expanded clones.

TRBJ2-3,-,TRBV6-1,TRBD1,TGTGCGGGCACCGGGACAGGGGACCCAGAGACGCAGTATTTT,CAGTGTGDPETQYF
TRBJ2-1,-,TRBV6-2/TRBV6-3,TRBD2,TGTGCCAGCAGTTCCCGGGAGGCTCTCAATGAGCAGTTCTTC,CASSSREALNEQFF
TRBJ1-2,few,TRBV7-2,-,TGTGCCAGCAGCCCGGACCGAGGCTCTGGCTACACCTTC,CASSPDRGSGYTF
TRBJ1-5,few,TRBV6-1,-,TGTGCCAGCAGTGAACGTCAGCCCCAGCATTTT,CASSERQPQHF
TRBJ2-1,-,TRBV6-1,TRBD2,TGTGCCAGCAGTGCGGAACTAGCGGTTCTTGGAAATGAGCAGTTCTTC,CASSAELAVLGNEQFF
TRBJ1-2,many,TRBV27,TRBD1,TGTGCCAGCAGTTTAAGCCGGAGGGGGCACGGCTACACCTTC,CASSLSRRGHGYTF
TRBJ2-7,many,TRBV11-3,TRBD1,TGTGCCAGCAGCTATGGACAGGGCGAGCAGTACTTC,CASSYGQGEQYF
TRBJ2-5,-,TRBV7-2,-,TGTGCCAGCAGCACCTATCGGACAAACCCCAAGGGTGGCCAGTACTTC,CASSTYRTNPKGGQYF
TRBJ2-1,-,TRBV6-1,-,TGTGCCAGCAGATTTTTGACGGCCTCCTACAATGAGCAGTTCTTC,CASRFLTASYNEQFF
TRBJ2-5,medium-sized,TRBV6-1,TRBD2,TGTGCCAGCAGTCTTTCCGGGACTAGCGGGAGAGTTGGAGAGACCCAGTACTTC,CASSLSGTSGRVGETQYF
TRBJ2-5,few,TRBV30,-,TGTGCCTGGCCTCAACTTCTTTCTTTACTCCAGATTCCTCGGAGCCTTGAACATGCTAAAGTACACTGG,CAWPQLLSLLQIPRSLEHAKVHW
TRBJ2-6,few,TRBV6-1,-,TGTGCCAGCGGGCTAGTCGCTTCTGGGGCCAACGTCCTGACTTTC,CASGLVASGANVLTF
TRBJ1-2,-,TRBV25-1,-,TGTGTCTTCTGTGCATACTATGAAGCCTCCTTC,CVFCAYYEASF
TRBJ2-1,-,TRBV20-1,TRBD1,TGCAGTGCTACGCCAATGCGGGACAGGGTTTACAATGAGCAGTTCTTC,CSATPMRDRVYNEQFF
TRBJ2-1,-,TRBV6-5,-,TGTGCCAGCAGTTCCCTGATTTTTGGCCAGGCCGCTTACAATGAGCAGTTCTTC,CASSSLIFGQAAYNEQFF
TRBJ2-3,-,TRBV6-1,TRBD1,TGTGCCAGCAGACAGGGGATGGCAGATACGCAGTATTTT,CASRQGMADTQYF
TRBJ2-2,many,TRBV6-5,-,TGTGCCAGCAGTTACTCGCCTACTAGCAACACCGGGGAGCTGTTTTTT,CASSYSPTSNTGELFF
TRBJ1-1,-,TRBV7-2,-,TGTGCCAGCAGCTTAGTGGCGACAGACTCTGAAGCTTTCTTT,CASSLVATDSEAFF
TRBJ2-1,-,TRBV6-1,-,TGTGCCAGCAGGGAAGCGTTCGGGGGTGAGCAGTTCTTT,CASREAFGGEQFF
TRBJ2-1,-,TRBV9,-,TGTGCCAGCAGCGTAGGAAGGCCCAATGAGCAGTTCTTC,CASSVGRPNEQFF
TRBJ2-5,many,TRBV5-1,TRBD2,TGCGCCAGCAGCTCATCACCGGGACTAGGACAGACCCAGTACTTC,CASSSSPGLGQTQYF
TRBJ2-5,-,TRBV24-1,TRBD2,TGTGCCACCAGTGATCTAGCGGGAGGGCGACGAGAGACCCAGTACTTC,CATSDLAGGRRETQYF
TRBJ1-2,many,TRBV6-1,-,TGTGCCAGCAGTGAAGTCGAAGGACGTGGCTACACCTTC,CASSEVEGRGYTF
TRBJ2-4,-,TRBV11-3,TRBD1,TGTGCCAGCAGCTTAGGAGTAGCTCAGGGGGCGACCAATGAGCAGTACTTC,CASSLGVAQGATNEQYF
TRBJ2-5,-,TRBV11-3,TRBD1,TGTGCCAGCAGCTTAGGTTGGACAGGGGTACAAGAGACCCAGTACTTC,CASSLGWTGVQETQYF
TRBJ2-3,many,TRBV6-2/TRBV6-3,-,TGTGCCAGCAGCCAACCGGGGACTTTGTCCGCAGATACGCAGTATTTT,CASSQPGTLSADTQYF
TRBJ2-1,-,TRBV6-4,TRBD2,TGTGCCAGCAGTCCTCCCCAGGCGGGAGGGCCGTACTATGAGCAGTTCTTC,CASSPPQAGGPYYEQFF
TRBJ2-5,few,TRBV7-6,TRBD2,TGTGCCAGCAGCCTTAGCGGGAGGGAGGAAGAGACCCAGTACTTC,CASSLSGREEETQYF
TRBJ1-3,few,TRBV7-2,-,TGTGCCAGCAGCTTAACCCCGGGGGTCTCTGGAAACACCATATATTTT,CASSLTPGVSGNTIYF
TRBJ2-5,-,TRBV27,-,TGTGCCAGCACGGCTTGGCGGGACCCTAACACAGAGACCCAGTACTTT,CASTAWRDPNTETQYF
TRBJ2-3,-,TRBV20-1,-,TGCAGTGCTAGAGATCCTCAGCGGATCCCAGATACGCAGTATTTT,CSARDPQRIPDTQYF
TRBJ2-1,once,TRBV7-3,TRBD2,TGTGCCAGCAGCCCACGGACTAGCGGGTTAAAGGAGCAGTTCTTC,CASSPRTSGLKEQFF
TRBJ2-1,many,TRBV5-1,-,TGCGCCAGCAGCCAAGTCTCCGCGGTAAATGAGCAGTTCTTC,CASSQVSAVNEQFF
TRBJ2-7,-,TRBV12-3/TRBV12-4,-,TGTGCCAGCAGACACAGCGGAAGCTCCTACAATGAGCAGTACTTC,CASRHSGSSYNEQYF
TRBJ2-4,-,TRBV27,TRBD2,TGTGCCAGCAGTCTCACGGGGGGGAGAGGCACAGATACTCAGTACTTT,CASSLTGGRGTDTQYF
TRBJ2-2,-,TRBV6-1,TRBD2,TGTGCCAGCAGTCCCGGGGGGGATACCGGGGAGCTGTTTTTT,CASSPGGDTGELFF
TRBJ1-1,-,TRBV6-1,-,TGTGCCAGCCGCACCAGAAAGGAGGGTGGCACTGAAGCTATCTTC,CASRTRKEGGTEAIF
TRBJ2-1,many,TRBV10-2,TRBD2,TGCGCCAGCACTCCCCGGGGGCTAGCGGGGAATGAGCAGTTCTTC,CASTPRGLAGNEQFF
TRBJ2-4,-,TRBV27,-,TGTGCCAGCGGGGGCCGGGTCCATGACGCCCAGTACTTC,CASGGRVHDAQYF
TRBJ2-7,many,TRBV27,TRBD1,TGTGCCAGCAGGGGGACAGGGACCTACGAGCAGTACTTC,CASRGTGTYEQYF
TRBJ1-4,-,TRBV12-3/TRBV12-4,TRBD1,TGTGCCAGCAGCCCCGACAGGGGAACTAATGAAAAACTGTTTTTT,CASSPDRGTNEKLFF
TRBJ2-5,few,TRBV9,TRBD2,TGTGCCAGCAGCGTAGGGGCGGGAGGGGTCGAGACCCAGTACTTC,CASSVGAGGVETQYF
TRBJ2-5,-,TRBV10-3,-,TGTGCCGGACCCGGGGGACCAGACCAAGACACCCAGTACTTC,CAGPGGPDQDTQYF
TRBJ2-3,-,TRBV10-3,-,TGTGCGGGCTCACGGGGGGCGGGCCAAGATACGCAGTATTTT,CAGSRGAGQDTQYF
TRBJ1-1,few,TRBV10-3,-,TGTGCCATCAGCGGGGGGAACACTGAAGCTTTCTTT,CAISGGNTEAFF